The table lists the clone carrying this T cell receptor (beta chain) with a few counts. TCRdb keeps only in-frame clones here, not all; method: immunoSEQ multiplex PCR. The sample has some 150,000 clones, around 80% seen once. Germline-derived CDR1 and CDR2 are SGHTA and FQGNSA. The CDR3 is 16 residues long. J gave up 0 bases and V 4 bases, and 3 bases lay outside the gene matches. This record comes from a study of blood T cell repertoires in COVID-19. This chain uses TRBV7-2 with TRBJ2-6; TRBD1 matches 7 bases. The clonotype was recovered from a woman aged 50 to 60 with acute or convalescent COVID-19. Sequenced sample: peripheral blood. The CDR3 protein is CASSWQGDSGANVLTF. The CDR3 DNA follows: TGTGCCAGCAGCTGGCAGGGGGACTCTGGGGCCAACGTCCTGACTTTC.